What follows are 9 T cell receptor beta chains derived from one specimen sequenced in a study of T cell changes during pregnancy in multiple sclerosis. Method: immunoSEQ multiplex PCR; TCRdb's copy keeps in-frame clones and lacks some. Of 50,000 to 75,000 clones listed, roughly 91% are singletons. The material was peripheral blood, obtained in the third trimester of pregnancy. Receptors were obtained from a female donor in good health, enrolled as a control in a pregnancy study.

J is TRBJ2-5 and V is TRBV6-1; D gene ambiguous. Germline lookup yields CDR1 MNHNS and CDR2 SASEGT. CDR3 size: 17 residues. Trimming removed 1 base from V and 1 base from J, with 16 bases in between. The CDR3 bases are TGTGCCAGCAGTGAAGGGTCCGGTAGTGTCTTCCAAGAGACCCAGTACTTC. Protein product: CASSEGSGSVFQETQYF.

The V and J genes are TRBV6-6 and TRBJ2-1, with D possibly being TRBD2 (7 bases). Deletions cut 8 bases from V and 10 bases from J, with 15 bases between. The germline V gene encodes CDR1 MNHNY and CDR2 SVGAGI (reference sequence). This CDR3 is built from 12 residues. The CDR3 coding sequence is TGTGCCAGCGAATCGGGGGGCGGCGAGCAGTTCTTC. Protein: CASESGGGEQFF.

This clone was detected only once. This chain joins TRBV15 and TRBJ2-7, with TRBD1 identical over 7 bases. The CDR3 has 16 amino acids. Losses at the gene ends were 3 bases for V and 3 bases for J; bases not matched to a gene: 11. Germline loops: CDR1 LNHNV, CDR2 YYDKDF (reference sequence). CDR3 in DNA: TGTGCCACCAGCAGGGGACAGCAAATAGACCTCTACGAGCAGTACTTC. This codes for CATSRGQQIDLYEQYF. The complete variable domain, with remaining parts taken from reference TRBV15 and TRBJ2-7, reads DAMVIQNPRYQVTQFGKPVTLSCSQTLNHNVMYWYQQKSSQAPKLLFHYYDKDFNNEADTPDNFQSRRPNTSFCFLDIRSPGLGDTAMYLCATSRGQQIDLYEQYFGPGTRLTVT.

The chain employs TRBV12-5 and TRBJ2-2; D gene unclear. Trimming pared 0 bases from V and 2 bases from J, leaving 13 bases between. The CDR3 has 17 amino acids. The germline gives CDR1 LGHNT, CDR2 FRNRAP. The CDR3, as DNA: TGTGCTAGTGGTTTGGTACTGTCTGCTAAAAACACCGGGGAGCTGTTTTTT. Its protein product is CASGLVLSAKNTGELFF.

The chain couples TRBV6-1 to TRBJ2-1, with D maybe TRBD2 (7 bases). The CDR3 covers 15 residues. Germline V gene data show CDR1 as MNHNS and CDR2 as SASEGT. V was trimmed by 1 base and J by 7 bases, leaving 14 bases between them. Written as DNA, the CDR3 is TGTGCCAGCAGTGAAGAGGAGGGGGGGTTTAATGAGCAGTTCTTC. Translated, it gives CASSEEEGGFNEQFF.

The V call is TRBV10-3, the J call TRBJ2-5, with 7 bases aligning to TRBD2. The CDR3 loop spans 14 amino acids. The V gene's germline CDR1 is ENHRY and CDR2 SYGVKD. Trimming at V came to 10 bases and at J to 1 base, leaving 9 bases not matched to a gene. CDR3 sequence (DNA): TGTGCCACGAAAAGCGGGACGCTCCAAGAGACCCAGTACTTC. It yields the protein CATKSGTLQETQYF.

This clone was recorded only once. The gene calls are TRBV5-6 and TRBJ2-5; a weak D match, TRBD2 (6 bases). Germline V lookup: CDR1 SGHDT, CDR2 YYEEEE. V was shortened by 5 bases and J by 5 bases, with 16 bases between the two germline ends. This CDR3 spans 14 amino acids. CDR3 sequence (DNA): TGTGCCAGCAGAGGACTCGGCGGGGAGGAGACCCAGTACTTC. Its protein product is CASRGLGGEETQYF.

This chain links TRBV2 with TRBJ1-1, with D possibly matching TRBD1 (6 bases). Germline V gives CDR1 SNHLY, CDR2 FYNNEI. This CDR3 spans 14 amino acids. Trimming took 8 bases from V and 1 from J, leaving 14 bases between them. CDR3 protein: CASGNGQKNTEAFF. As DNA, the CDR3 is TGTGCCAGCGGTAACGGACAGAAGAACACTGAAGCTTTCTTT.

The V and J genes are TRBV7-9 and TRBJ2-1, with 8 bases lining up with TRBD2. Looked up from germline, CDR1 is SEHNR and CDR2 is FQNEAQ (reference sequence). Germline trimming cut 5 bases from V and 10 bases from J; bases unmatched to any gene: 7. This CDR3 is built from 13 residues. The CDR3 nucleotides read TGTGCCAGCAGCCCCGGGGGGGCCTACGAGCAGTTCTTC. As protein: CASSPGGAYEQFF.